These T cell receptor beta chains were read from a single sample in a study of blood T cell repertoires in COVID-19. Assay used: immunoSEQ multiplex PCR; TCRdb lists only in-frame clones, some missing. The data show fewer than 200,000 clones, around nine tenths seen once. Sequences were obtained from peripheral blood. These receptors were taken from a man aged 35-49 years with active or convalescent COVID-19. Each CDR3 is given with its conserved first and last residue. Each record gives: J gene, V gene, CDR3 protein.

TRBJ1-1 | TRBV18 | CASSPGPGAAEAFF
TRBJ1-2 | TRBV3-1/TRBV3-2 | CATLQGYGYTF
TRBJ1-1 | TRBV2 | CASREDTEAFF
TRBJ1-2 | TRBV6-6 | CASSTGVWGGYTF
TRBJ1-1 | TRBV11-3 | CASSLDSGTEAFF
TRBJ1-5 | TRBV4-3 | CASSHGVANQPQHF
TRBJ2-3 | TRBV14 | CASSQRGQYTDTQYF
TRBJ2-7 | TRBV2 | CASSEIYNEQYF
TRBJ2-1 | TRBV27 | CASCPGTGNNEQFF
TRBJ2-7 | TRBV24-1 | CATSRGSEQYF
TRBJ1-6 | TRBV28 | CASSLVRLLSSPLHF
TRBJ2-7 | TRBV11-2 | CASSFGGADEQYF
TRBJ1-5 | TRBV28 | CASRAGVNQPQHF
TRBJ1-4 | TRBV11-3 | CASSLGSREKLFF
TRBJ2-2 | TRBV27 | CASRYNLRGSTGELFF
TRBJ2-4 | TRBV27 | CASSLLGDIQYF
TRBJ2-3 | TRBV4-2 | CASSQEGQGATDTQYF
TRBJ2-3 | TRBV7-9 | CASSPGQGTSDTQYF
TRBJ1-2 | TRBV12-3/TRBV12-4 | CASSYPDRKGYTF
TRBJ1-1 | TRBV7-8 | CASSHRVATEAFF
TRBJ1-5 | TRBV28 | CASSLRGGYSNQPQHF
TRBJ2-7 | TRBV19 | CASSIGPGHSYEQYF
TRBJ1-4 | TRBV19 | CASSISQGRNEKLFF
TRBJ1-1 | TRBV12-3/TRBV12-4 | CASSRDRAKAFF
TRBJ1-5 | TRBV2 | CASSGGVWEPQHF
TRBJ1-2 | TRBV4-2 | CASSQRGSDYGYTF
TRBJ2-3 | TRBV6-1 | CASSEARQGSTDTQYF
TRBJ2-7 | TRBV27 | CASSLLAGGRDEQYF
TRBJ1-5 | TRBV19 | CASSSGGSPINQPQHF
TRBJ1-2 | TRBV19 | CASSPRGDREGGYTF
TRBJ1-1 | TRBV28 | CASRITGTGGSVEAFF
TRBJ1-4 | TRBV19 | CASSVDRGREKLFF
TRBJ2-7 | TRBV12-3/TRBV12-4 | CASSFGTGQEQYF
TRBJ1-2 | TRBV14 | CASSPSLLPYGYTF
TRBJ2-3 | TRBV7-9 | CASSLERWGTDTQYF
TRBJ1-1 | TRBV2 | CASRLGLQNTEAFF
TRBJ1-2 | TRBV28 | CASNLNSGKVGYTF
TRBJ2-7 | TRBV19 | CASRVQGVGEQYF
TRBJ2-3 | TRBV3-1/TRBV3-2 | CASSQQGYTDTQYF
TRBJ1-1 | TRBV7-9 | CASTIGQGVEAFF
TRBJ1-6 | TRBV19 | CASSIEGDSPLHF
TRBJ1-1 | TRBV21-1 | CASSKQDTEAFF